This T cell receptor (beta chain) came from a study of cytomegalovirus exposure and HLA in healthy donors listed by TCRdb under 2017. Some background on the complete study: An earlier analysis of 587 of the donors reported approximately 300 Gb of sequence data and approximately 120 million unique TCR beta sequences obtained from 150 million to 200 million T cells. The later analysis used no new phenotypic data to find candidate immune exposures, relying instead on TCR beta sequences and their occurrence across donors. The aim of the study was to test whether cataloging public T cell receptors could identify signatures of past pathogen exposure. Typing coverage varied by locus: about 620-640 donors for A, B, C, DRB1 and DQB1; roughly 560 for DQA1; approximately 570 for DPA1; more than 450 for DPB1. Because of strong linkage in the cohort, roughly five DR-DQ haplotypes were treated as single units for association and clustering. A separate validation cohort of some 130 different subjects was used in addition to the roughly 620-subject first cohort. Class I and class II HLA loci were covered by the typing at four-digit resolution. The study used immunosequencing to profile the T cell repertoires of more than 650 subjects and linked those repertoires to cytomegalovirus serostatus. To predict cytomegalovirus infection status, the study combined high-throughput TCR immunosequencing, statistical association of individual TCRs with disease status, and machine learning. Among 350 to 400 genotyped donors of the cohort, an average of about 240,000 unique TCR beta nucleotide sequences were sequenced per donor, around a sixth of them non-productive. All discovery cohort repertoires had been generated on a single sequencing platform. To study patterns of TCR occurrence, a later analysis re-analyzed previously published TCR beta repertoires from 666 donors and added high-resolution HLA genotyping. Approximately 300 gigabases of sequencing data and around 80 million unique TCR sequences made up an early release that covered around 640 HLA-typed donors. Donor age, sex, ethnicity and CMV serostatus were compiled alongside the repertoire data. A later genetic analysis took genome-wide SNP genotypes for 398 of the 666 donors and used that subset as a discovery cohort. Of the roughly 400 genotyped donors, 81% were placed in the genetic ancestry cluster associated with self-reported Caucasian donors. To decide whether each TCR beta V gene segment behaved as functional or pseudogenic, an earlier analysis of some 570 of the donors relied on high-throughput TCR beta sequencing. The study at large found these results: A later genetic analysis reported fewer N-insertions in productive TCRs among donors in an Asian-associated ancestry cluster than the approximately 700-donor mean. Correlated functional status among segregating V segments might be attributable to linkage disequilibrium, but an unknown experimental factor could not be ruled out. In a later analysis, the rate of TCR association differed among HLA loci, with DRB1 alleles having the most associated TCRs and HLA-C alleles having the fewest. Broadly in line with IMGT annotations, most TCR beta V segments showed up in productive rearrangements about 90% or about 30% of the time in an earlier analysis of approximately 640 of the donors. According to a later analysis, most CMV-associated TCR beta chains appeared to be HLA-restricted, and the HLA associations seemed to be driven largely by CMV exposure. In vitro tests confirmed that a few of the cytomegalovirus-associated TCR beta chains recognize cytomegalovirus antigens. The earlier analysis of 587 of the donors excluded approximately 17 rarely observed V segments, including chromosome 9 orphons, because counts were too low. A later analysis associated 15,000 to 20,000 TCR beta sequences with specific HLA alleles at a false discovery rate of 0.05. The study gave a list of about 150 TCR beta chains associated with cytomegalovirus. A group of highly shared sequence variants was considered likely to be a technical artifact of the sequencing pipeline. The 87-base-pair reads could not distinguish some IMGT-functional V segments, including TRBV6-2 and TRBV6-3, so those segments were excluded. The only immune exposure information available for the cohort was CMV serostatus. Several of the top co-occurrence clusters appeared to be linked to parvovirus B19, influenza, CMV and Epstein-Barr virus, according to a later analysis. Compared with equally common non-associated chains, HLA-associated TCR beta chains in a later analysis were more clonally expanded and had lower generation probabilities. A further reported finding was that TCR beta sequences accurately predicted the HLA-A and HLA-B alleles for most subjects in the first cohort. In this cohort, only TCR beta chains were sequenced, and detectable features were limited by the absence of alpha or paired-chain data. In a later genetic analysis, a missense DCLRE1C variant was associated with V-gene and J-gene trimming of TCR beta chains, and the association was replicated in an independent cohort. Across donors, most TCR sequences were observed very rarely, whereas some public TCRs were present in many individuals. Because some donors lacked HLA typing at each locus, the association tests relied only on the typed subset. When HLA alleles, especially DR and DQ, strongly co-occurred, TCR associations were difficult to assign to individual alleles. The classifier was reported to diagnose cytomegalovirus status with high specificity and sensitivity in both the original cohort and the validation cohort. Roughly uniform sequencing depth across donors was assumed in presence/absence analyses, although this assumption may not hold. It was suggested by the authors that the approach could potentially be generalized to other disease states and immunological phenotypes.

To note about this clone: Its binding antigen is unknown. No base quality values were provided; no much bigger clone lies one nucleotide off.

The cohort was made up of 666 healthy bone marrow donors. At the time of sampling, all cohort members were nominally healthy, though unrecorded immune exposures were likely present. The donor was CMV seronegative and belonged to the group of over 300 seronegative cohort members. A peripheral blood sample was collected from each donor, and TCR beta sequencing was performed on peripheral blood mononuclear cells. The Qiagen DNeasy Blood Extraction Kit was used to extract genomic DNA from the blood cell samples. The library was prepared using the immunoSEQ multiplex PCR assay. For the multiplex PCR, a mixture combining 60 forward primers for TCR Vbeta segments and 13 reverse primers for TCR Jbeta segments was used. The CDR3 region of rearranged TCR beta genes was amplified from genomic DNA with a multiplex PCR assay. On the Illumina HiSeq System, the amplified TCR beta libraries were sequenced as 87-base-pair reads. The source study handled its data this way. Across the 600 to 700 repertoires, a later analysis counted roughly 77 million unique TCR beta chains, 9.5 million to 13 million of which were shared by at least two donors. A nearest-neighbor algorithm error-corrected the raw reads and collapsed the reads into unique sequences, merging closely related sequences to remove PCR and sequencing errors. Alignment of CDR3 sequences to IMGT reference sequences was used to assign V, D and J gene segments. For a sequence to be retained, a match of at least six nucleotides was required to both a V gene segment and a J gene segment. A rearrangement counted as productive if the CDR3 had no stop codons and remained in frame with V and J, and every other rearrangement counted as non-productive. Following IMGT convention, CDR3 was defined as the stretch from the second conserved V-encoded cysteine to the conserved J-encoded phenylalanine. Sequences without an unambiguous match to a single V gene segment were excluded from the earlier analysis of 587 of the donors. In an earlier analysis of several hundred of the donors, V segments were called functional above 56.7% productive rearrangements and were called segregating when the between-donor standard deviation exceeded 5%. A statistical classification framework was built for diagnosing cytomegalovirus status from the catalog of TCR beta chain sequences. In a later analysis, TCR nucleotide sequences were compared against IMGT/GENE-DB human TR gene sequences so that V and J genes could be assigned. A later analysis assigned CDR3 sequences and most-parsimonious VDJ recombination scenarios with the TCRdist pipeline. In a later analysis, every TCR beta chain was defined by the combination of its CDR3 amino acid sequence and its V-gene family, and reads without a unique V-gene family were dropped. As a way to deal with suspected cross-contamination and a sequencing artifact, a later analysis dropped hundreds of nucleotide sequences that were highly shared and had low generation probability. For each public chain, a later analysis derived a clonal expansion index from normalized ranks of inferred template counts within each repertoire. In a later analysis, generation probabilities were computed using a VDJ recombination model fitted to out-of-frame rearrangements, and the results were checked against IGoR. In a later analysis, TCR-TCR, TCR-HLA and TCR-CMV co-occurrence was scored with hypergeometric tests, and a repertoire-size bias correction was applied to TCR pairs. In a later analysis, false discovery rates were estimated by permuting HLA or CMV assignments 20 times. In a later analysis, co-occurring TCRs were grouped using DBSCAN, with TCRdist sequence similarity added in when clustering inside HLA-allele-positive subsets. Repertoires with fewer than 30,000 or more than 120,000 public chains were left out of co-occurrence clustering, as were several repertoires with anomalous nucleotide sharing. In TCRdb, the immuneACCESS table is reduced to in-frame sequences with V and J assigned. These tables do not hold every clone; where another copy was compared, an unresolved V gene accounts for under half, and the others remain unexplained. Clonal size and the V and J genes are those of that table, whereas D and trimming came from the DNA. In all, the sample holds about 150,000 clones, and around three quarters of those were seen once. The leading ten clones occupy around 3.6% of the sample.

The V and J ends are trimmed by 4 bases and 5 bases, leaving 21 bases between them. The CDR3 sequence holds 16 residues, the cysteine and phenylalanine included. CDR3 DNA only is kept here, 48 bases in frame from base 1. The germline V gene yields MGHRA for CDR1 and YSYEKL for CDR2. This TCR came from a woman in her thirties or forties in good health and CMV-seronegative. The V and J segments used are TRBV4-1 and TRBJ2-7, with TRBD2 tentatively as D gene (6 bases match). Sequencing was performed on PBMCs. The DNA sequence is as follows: TGCGCCAGCAGCCCTCGCGGGAAGGGAGGAAATGACGAGCAGTACTTC. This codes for CASSPRGKGGNDEQYF.